This is a list of T cell receptor beta chains from one sample in a study of early T cells in non-severe SARS-CoV-2 infection. TCRdb redid the calling of the 5' RACE reads with MiXCR, one entry per CDR3 protein. The sample has approximately 42,000 distinct CDR3 sequences; 5.5% to 7.5% are singletons. The sample was whole blood. The origin of the receptors is an adult who was a healthcare worker with PCR-confirmed SARS-CoV-2 infection or an uninfected control (not recorded which). Each CDR3 is given with its conserved first and last residue. Fields, in order: J gene, D gene, clone size, V gene, CDR3 protein, CDR3 DNA. D genes are given only for firm matches. Not every row has a clone size; where given, it reads once, few, many or a size class.

j_call: TRBJ2-6
d_call: TRBD1
clone_size: few
v_call: TRBV5-1
cdr3_aa: CASSPGQEAGANVLTF
cdr3_nt: TGCGCCAGCAGCCCCGGACAGGAGGCTGGGGCCAACGTCCTGACTTTC

j_call: TRBJ2-1
d_call: -
clone_size: many
v_call: TRBV6-2/TRBV6-3
cdr3_aa: CASSQGTAAEQFF
cdr3_nt: TGTGCCAGCAGTCAGGGGACGGCGGCTGAGCAGTTCTTC

j_call: TRBJ2-5
d_call: TRBD2
clone_size: many
v_call: TRBV20-1
cdr3_aa: CSVAGVETQYF
cdr3_nt: TGCAGTGTGGCGGGGGTTGAGACCCAGTACTTC

j_call: TRBJ2-3
d_call: TRBD2
clone_size: few
v_call: TRBV11-2
cdr3_aa: CVSSPHHGGANTDTQYF
cdr3_nt: TGTGTCAGCAGCCCGCACCACGGGGGGGCCAACACAGATACGCAGTATTTT

j_call: TRBJ1-2
d_call: -
clone_size: many
v_call: TRBV6-4
cdr3_aa: CASRTNGGYGYTF
cdr3_nt: TGTGCCAGCAGAACCAACGGGGGCTATGGCTACACCTTC

j_call: TRBJ2-1
d_call: TRBD1
clone_size: -
v_call: TRBV14
cdr3_aa: CASSQGDRGYNEQFF
cdr3_nt: TGTGCCAGCAGCCAAGGGGACAGGGGGTATAATGAGCAGTTCTTC

j_call: TRBJ2-5
d_call: TRBD2
clone_size: many
v_call: TRBV27
cdr3_aa: CASSLTGLATETQYF
cdr3_nt: TGTGCCAGCAGTTTAACTGGACTAGCCACAGAGACCCAGTACTTC

j_call: TRBJ2-3
d_call: -
clone_size: many
v_call: TRBV10-1
cdr3_aa: CASSDTGSYTDTQYF
cdr3_nt: TGCGCCAGCAGTGATACGGGGTCCTACACAGATACGCAGTATTTT

j_call: TRBJ2-1
d_call: -
clone_size: many
v_call: TRBV28
cdr3_aa: CASNSPSSYNEQFF
cdr3_nt: TGTGCCAGCAACTCGCCTAGCTCCTACAATGAGCAGTTCTTC

j_call: TRBJ2-1
d_call: -
clone_size: few
v_call: TRBV18
cdr3_aa: CASSPSGVGYNEQFF
cdr3_nt: TGTGCCAGCTCACCAAGCGGAGTAGGATACAATGAGCAGTTCTTC

j_call: TRBJ1-1
d_call: TRBD1
clone_size: many
v_call: TRBV4-3
cdr3_aa: CASSQDQQGRNTEAFF
cdr3_nt: TGCGCCAGCAGCCAAGATCAACAGGGGAGGAACACTGAAGCTTTCTTT

j_call: TRBJ1-6
d_call: -
clone_size: many
v_call: TRBV7-6
cdr3_aa: CASSLEGGNSPLHF
cdr3_nt: TGTGCCAGCAGCTTAGAGGGGGGAAACTCACCCCTCCACTTT

j_call: TRBJ2-3
d_call: -
clone_size: many
v_call: TRBV13
cdr3_aa: CASSSLSRSADTQYF
cdr3_nt: TGTGCCAGCAGCTCCCTGAGTAGAAGCGCAGATACGCAGTATTTT

j_call: TRBJ2-5
d_call: -
clone_size: -
v_call: TRBV11-2
cdr3_aa: CASSLGSGETQYF
cdr3_nt: TGTGCCAGCAGCCTAGGGAGCGGAGAGACCCAGTACTTC

j_call: TRBJ2-3
d_call: -
clone_size: many
v_call: TRBV30
cdr3_aa: CACTPGDTQYF
cdr3_nt: TGTGCCTGTACCCCGGGGGATACGCAGTATTTT

j_call: TRBJ2-7
d_call: -
clone_size: few
v_call: TRBV20-1
cdr3_aa: CSAMRGRTYEQYF
cdr3_nt: TGCAGTGCGATGCGGGGGCGAACCTACGAGCAGTACTTC

j_call: TRBJ1-1
d_call: -
clone_size: many
v_call: TRBV19
cdr3_aa: CASRGPSGSTEAFF
cdr3_nt: TGTGCCAGCCGGGGCCCCAGTGGGAGCACTGAAGCTTTCTTT

j_call: TRBJ2-2
d_call: TRBD2
clone_size: many
v_call: TRBV7-9
cdr3_aa: CASSPQASGELTGELFF
cdr3_nt: TGTGCCAGCAGCCCCCAGGCTAGCGGGGAGCTCACCGGGGAGCTGTTTTTT

j_call: TRBJ1-4
d_call: -
clone_size: few
v_call: TRBV4-1
cdr3_aa: CASSPVPRTVSTNEKLFF
cdr3_nt: TGCGCCAGCAGCCCAGTTCCGAGGACAGTCTCAACTAATGAAAAACTGTTTTTT

j_call: TRBJ2-1
d_call: -
clone_size: many
v_call: TRBV6-5
cdr3_aa: CASRALRTAEQFF
cdr3_nt: TGTGCCAGCAGGGCCCTCCGGACGGCTGAGCAGTTCTTC

j_call: TRBJ2-5
d_call: -
clone_size: few
v_call: TRBV18
cdr3_aa: CASSLRRATRETQYF
cdr3_nt: TGTGCCAGCTCACTCCGACGGGCGACTCGAGAGACCCAGTACTTC

j_call: TRBJ2-5
d_call: TRBD1
clone_size: many
v_call: TRBV9
cdr3_aa: CASSAGQGALGTQYF
cdr3_nt: TGTGCCAGCAGCGCAGGACAGGGCGCCCTTGGGACCCAGTACTTC

j_call: TRBJ2-7
d_call: TRBD1
clone_size: many
v_call: TRBV11-2
cdr3_aa: CASSLGGQASYEQYF
cdr3_nt: TGTGCCAGCAGCTTAGGCGGACAGGCAAGCTACGAGCAGTACTTC

j_call: TRBJ2-7
d_call: -
clone_size: many
v_call: TRBV5-1
cdr3_aa: CASSLSSVAYEQYF
cdr3_nt: TGCGCCAGCAGCTTATCTAGCGTGGCCTACGAGCAGTACTTC

j_call: TRBJ2-1
d_call: -
clone_size: many
v_call: TRBV7-9
cdr3_aa: CASSPPSRGAHEQFF
cdr3_nt: TGTGCCAGCAGCCCACCTAGCAGGGGGGCCCATGAGCAGTTCTTC

j_call: TRBJ2-1
d_call: TRBD2
clone_size: few
v_call: TRBV19
cdr3_aa: CASTGTSSYNEQFF
cdr3_nt: TGTGCCAGTACCGGGACTAGCTCCTACAATGAGCAGTTCTTC

j_call: TRBJ2-2
d_call: TRBD1
clone_size: many
v_call: TRBV4-1
cdr3_aa: CASSPRTGGTGELFF
cdr3_nt: TGCGCCAGCAGCCCCAGGACAGGGGGCACCGGGGAGCTGTTTTTT

j_call: TRBJ1-1
d_call: -
clone_size: -
v_call: TRBV7-2
cdr3_aa: CASSPGGGIEAYTEAFF
cdr3_nt: TGTGCCAGCAGCCCCGGGGGGGGGATAGAGGCGTACACTGAAGCTTTCTTT

j_call: TRBJ2-7
d_call: -
clone_size: -
v_call: TRBV29-1
cdr3_aa: CSVKTGSAYEQYF
cdr3_nt: TGCAGCGTCAAGACCGGTTCCGCCTACGAGCAGTACTTC

j_call: TRBJ1-3
d_call: TRBD1
clone_size: -
v_call: TRBV10-3
cdr3_aa: CAISQQGTTGNTIYF
cdr3_nt: TGTGCCATCAGTCAACAGGGGACTACTGGAAACACCATATATTTT

j_call: TRBJ1-2
d_call: TRBD1
clone_size: few
v_call: TRBV5-1
cdr3_aa: CASSRGQGAHGYTF
cdr3_nt: TGCGCCAGCAGCAGAGGACAGGGGGCTCATGGCTACACCTTC

j_call: TRBJ1-5
d_call: -
clone_size: many
v_call: TRBV20-1
cdr3_aa: CSARVPGEGNQPQHF
cdr3_nt: TGCAGTGCTAGAGTTCCAGGGGAAGGCAATCAGCCCCAGCATTTT

j_call: TRBJ2-7
d_call: TRBD1
clone_size: many
v_call: TRBV28
cdr3_aa: CASSFYAGGAHHEQYF
cdr3_nt: TGTGCCAGCAGTTTCTACGCAGGGGGCGCACACCACGAGCAGTACTTC

j_call: TRBJ1-5
d_call: TRBD1
clone_size: many
v_call: TRBV6-1
cdr3_aa: CASKKHRRTGDRHQPQHF
cdr3_nt: TGTGCCAGCAAAAAACACAGACGTACAGGGGACAGGCATCAGCCCCAGCATTTT

j_call: TRBJ2-7
d_call: -
clone_size: -
v_call: TRBV5-1
cdr3_aa: CASSSGSGGYEQYF
cdr3_nt: TGCGCCAGCAGCTCGGGCTCCGGCGGGTACGAGCAGTACTTC

j_call: TRBJ2-2
d_call: -
clone_size: -
v_call: TRBV14
cdr3_aa: CASSQRRPNTGELFF
cdr3_nt: TGTGCCAGCAGCCAACGGCGCCCGAACACCGGGGAGCTGTTTTTT

j_call: TRBJ2-3
d_call: -
clone_size: many
v_call: TRBV7-2
cdr3_aa: CASSSSTDTQYF
cdr3_nt: TGTGCCAGCAGCTCGAGCACAGATACGCAGTATTTT

j_call: TRBJ1-5
d_call: -
clone_size: -
v_call: TRBV10-2
cdr3_aa: CATNGARGNQPQHF
cdr3_nt: TGCGCCACCAACGGGGCTAGGGGCAATCAGCCCCAGCATTTT

j_call: TRBJ1-6
d_call: -
clone_size: -
v_call: TRBV3-1
cdr3_aa: CASSPKPSLRGGSYNSPLHF
cdr3_nt: TGTGCCAGCAGCCCAAAACCATCCCTTAGGGGGGGGTCCTATAATTCACCCCTCCACTTT

j_call: TRBJ1-4
d_call: -
clone_size: many
v_call: TRBV19
cdr3_aa: CASSTGQTNEKLFF
cdr3_nt: TGTGCCAGTAGTACCGGACAGACTAATGAAAAACTGTTTTTT

j_call: TRBJ2-5
d_call: TRBD2
clone_size: -
v_call: TRBV9
cdr3_aa: CASSVSSGGVVTQYF
cdr3_nt: TGTGCCAGCAGCGTATCTAGCGGGGGGGTGGTGACCCAGTACTTC

j_call: TRBJ1-2
d_call: TRBD1
clone_size: -
v_call: TRBV20-1
cdr3_aa: CSARDPQGNYGYTF
cdr3_nt: TGCAGTGCTAGAGATCCACAGGGGAACTATGGCTACACCTTC

j_call: TRBJ2-2
d_call: -
clone_size: few
v_call: TRBV6-5
cdr3_aa: CASRREVGGELFF
cdr3_nt: TGTGCCAGCAGGAGGGAGGTCGGCGGGGAGCTGTTTTTT

j_call: TRBJ2-3
d_call: TRBD1
clone_size: few
v_call: TRBV5-4
cdr3_aa: CASSSQLPGQGAITDTQYF
cdr3_nt: TGTGCCAGCAGCTCCCAACTACCTGGACAGGGGGCCATCACAGATACGCAGTATTTT

j_call: TRBJ1-1
d_call: TRBD1
clone_size: many
v_call: TRBV6-2/TRBV6-3
cdr3_aa: CASGLPGGAGAFF
cdr3_nt: TGTGCCAGCGGATTACCAGGGGGCGCGGGCGCTTTCTTT

j_call: TRBJ1-6
d_call: TRBD1
clone_size: many
v_call: TRBV4-1
cdr3_aa: CASSQGTGPNSPLHF
cdr3_nt: TGCGCCAGCAGCCAAGGGACAGGGCCGAATTCACCCCTCCACTTT

j_call: TRBJ1-6
d_call: -
clone_size: many
v_call: TRBV3-1
cdr3_aa: CASSQVSRGHNSPLHF
cdr3_nt: TGTGCCAGCAGCCAGGTCAGCAGGGGCCATAATTCACCCCTCCACTTT